This TCR beta chain comes out of a study of tumor-infiltrating lymphocytes in primary liver carcinoma. Co-extracted RNA and DNA came from about 20-30 mg of unsorted bulk tissue. All of the tumor samples contained over 90% viable tumor cells. Making TCR beta cDNA involved approximately 520 ng total RNA and a constant-region primer. Employing slightly modified ARM-PCR, three nested multiplex PCR rounds were run, and these gave rise to the TCR beta libraries. The study ran its first two PCR rounds for 9 to 10 cycles each, using TRBV1-TRBV30 forward primers and a C-beta reverse primer. TCRdb called the multiplex PCR reads again in MiXCR, with one record for every CDR3 protein. The data show 50,000 to 70,000 distinct CDR3 sequences, less than 85% seen once. This CDR3 is built from 16 residues. On this clonotype: Its antigen is undetermined. At one of its ends the junction is not consistent with the germline gene, which may arise from a read error.

Whole-study results and caveats: Tumors significantly exceeded blood in top-250-clone fraction (p = 0.039). Among the pair types, tumor region pairs showed more overlap than tumor-adjacent and tumor-blood pairs.

The V gene is TRBV12-3 or TRBV12-4, the J gene TRBJ1-4; D remains unclear. The sequenced material came from liver tumor tissue from sampling region 2. The sample's subset: tumor region T2, inferior pole. This TCR was sampled from a man aged 40-50 years with primary liver carcinoma and hepatitis B virus infection. The CDR3 reads CVSSGRTLSGNEKLFF. The CDR3 bases are TGTGTCAGCAGCGGACGGACGCTTTCGGGTAACGAAAAACTATTTTTT.